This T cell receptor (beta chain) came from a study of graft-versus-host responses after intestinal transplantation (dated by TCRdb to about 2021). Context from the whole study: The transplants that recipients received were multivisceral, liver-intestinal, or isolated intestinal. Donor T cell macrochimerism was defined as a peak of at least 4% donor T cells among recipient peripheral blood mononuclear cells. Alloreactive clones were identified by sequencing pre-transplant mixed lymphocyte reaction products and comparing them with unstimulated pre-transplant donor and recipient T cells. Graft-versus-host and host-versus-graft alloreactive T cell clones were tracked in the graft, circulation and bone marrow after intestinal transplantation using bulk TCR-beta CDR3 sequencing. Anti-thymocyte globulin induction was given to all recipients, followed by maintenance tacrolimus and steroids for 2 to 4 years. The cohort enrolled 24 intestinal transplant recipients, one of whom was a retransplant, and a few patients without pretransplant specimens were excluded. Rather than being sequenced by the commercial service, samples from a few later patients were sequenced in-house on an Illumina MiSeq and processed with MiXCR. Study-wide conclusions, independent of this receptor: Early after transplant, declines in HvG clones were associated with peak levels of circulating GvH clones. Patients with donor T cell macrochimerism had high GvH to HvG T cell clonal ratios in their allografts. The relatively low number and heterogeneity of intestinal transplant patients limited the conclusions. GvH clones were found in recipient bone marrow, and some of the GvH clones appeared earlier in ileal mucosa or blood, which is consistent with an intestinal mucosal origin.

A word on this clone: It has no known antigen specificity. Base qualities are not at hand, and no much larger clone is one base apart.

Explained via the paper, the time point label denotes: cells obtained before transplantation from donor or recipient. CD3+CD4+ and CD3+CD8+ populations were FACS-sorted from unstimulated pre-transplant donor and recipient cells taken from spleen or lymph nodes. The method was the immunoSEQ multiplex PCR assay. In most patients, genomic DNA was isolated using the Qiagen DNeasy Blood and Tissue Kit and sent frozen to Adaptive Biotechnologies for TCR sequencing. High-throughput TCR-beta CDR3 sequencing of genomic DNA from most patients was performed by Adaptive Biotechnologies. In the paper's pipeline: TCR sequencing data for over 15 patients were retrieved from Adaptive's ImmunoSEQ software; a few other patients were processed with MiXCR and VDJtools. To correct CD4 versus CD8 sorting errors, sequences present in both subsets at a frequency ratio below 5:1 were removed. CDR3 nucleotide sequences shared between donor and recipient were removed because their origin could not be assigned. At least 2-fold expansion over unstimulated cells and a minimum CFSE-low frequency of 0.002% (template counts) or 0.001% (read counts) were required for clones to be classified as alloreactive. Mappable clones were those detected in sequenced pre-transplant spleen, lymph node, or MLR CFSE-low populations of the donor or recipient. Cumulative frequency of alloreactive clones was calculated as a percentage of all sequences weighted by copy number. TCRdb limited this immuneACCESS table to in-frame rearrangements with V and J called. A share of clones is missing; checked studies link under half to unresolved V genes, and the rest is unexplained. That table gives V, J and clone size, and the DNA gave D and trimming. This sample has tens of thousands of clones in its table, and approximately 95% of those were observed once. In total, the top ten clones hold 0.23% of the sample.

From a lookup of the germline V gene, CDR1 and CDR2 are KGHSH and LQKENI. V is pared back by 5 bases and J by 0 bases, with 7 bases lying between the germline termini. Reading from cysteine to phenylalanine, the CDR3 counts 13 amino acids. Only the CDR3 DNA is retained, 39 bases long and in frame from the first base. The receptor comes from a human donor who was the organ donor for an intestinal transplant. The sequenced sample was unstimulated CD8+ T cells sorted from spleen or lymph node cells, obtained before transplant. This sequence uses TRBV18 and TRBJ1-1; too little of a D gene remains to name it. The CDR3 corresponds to CASSLGMNTEAFF. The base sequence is TGTGCCAGCTCATTAGGGATGAACACTGAAGCTTTCTTT.